This T cell receptor beta chain stems from a study of cytomegalovirus exposure and HLA in healthy donors. PCR involved 60 Vbeta and 13 Jbeta primers. Sequencing used immunoSEQ multiplex PCR; TCRdb keeps in-frame clones, though not all of them. Of about 72,000 clones listed, roughly four fifths were seen once; the top ten hold roughly 2%. The CDR3 is made up of 16 amino acids. V was clipped by 0 bases and J by 2 bases, with 13 bases between them. Germline V gene sequence: CDR1 MNHEY, CDR2 SVGAGI. This TCR came from a young man in good health and CMV-seronegative. Sequencing was performed on PBMCs. The V and J genes are TRBV6-5 and TRBJ1-1, with D perhaps matching TRBD1 (6 bases). CDR3 loop: CASSYSRGGINTEAFF. The CDR3 DNA reads as TGTGCCAGCAGTTACTCGAGGGGGGGCATCAACACTGAAGCTTTCTTT.